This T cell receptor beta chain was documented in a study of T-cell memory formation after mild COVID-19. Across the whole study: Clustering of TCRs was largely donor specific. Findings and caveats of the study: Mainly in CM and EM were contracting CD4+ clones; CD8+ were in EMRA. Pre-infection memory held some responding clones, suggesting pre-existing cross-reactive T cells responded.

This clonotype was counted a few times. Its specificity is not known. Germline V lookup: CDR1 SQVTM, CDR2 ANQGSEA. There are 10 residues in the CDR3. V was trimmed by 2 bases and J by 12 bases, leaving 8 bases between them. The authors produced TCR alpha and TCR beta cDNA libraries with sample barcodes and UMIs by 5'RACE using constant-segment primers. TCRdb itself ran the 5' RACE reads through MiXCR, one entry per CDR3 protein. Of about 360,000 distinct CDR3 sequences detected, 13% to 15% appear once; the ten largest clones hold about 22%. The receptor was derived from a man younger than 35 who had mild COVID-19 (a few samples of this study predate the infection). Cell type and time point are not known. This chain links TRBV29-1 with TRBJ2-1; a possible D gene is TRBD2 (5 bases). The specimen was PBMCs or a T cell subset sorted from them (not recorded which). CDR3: CSVERERQFF. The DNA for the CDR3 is TGCAGCGTTGAACGGGAAAGGCAGTTCTTC.